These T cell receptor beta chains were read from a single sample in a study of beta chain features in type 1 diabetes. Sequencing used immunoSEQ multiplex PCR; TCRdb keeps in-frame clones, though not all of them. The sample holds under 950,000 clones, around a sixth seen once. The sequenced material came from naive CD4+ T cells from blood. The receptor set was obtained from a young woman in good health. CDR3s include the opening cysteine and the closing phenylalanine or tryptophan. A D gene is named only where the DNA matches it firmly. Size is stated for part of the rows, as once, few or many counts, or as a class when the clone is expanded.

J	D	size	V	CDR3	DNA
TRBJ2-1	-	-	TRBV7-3	CASSLMVGREQFF	TGTGCCAGCAGCTTAATGGTTGGTAGGGAGCAGTTCTTC
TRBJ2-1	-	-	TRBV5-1	CASSLQGEQFF	TGCGCCAGCAGCCTCCAGGGTGAGCAGTTCTTC
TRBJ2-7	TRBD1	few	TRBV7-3	CASSLTGTGGSYEQYF	TGTGCCAGCAGCTTAACAGGGACAGGGGGCTCCTACGAGCAGTACTTC
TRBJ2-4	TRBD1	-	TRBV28	CASSPDRAAKNIQYF	TGTGCCAGCAGCCCCGACAGGGCGGCCAAAAACATTCAGTACTTC
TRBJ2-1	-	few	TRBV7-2	CASSLRTGIARTGRNEQFF	TGTGCCAGCAGCTTACGGACAGGAATTGCGAGGACGGGGAGGAATGAGCAGTTCTTC
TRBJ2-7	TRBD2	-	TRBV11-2	CASSLDRGLAVEQYF	TGTGCCAGCAGCTTAGATCGGGGACTAGCGGTCGAGCAGTACTTC
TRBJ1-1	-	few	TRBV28	CASSSNTEAFF	TGTGCCAGCAGTTCGAACACTGAAGCTTTCTTT
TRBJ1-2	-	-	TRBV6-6	CASSRQTGVLVGYTF	TGTGCCAGCAGTAGGCAGACAGGCGTCCTGGTTGGCTACACCTTC
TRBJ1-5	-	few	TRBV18	CASPRGSNQPQHF	TGTGCCAGCCCCCGGGGGAGCAATCAGCCCCAGCATTTT
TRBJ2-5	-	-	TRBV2	CASRLALASGTQYF	TGTGCCAGCAGATTGGCTCTAGCGAGTGGGACCCAGTACTTC
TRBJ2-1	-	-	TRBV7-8	CASSLRYEQFF	TGTGCCAGCAGCTTAAGATATGAGCAGTTCTTC
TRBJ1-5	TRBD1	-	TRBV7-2	CASSSTGVRDQPQHF	TGTGCCAGCAGCTCGACAGGGGTCCGGGATCAGCCCCAGCATTTT
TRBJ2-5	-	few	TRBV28	CASSRQETQYF	TGTGCCAGCAGTCGCCAAGAGACCCAGTACTTC
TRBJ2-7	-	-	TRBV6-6	CASSYWSGEQYF	TGTGCCAGCAGTTACTGGAGCGGCGAGCAGTACTTC
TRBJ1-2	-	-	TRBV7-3	CASSLSGRRGYTF	TGTGCCAGCAGCCTCAGCGGACGGAGGGGCTACACCTTC
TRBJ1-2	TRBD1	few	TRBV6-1	CASRQGPLFYGYTF	TGTGCCAGCAGACAGGGGCCGCTTTTCTATGGCTACACCTTC
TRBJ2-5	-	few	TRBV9	CASSVAPAVQQETQYF	TGTGCCAGCAGCGTAGCGCCAGCGGTGCAACAAGAGACCCAGTACTTC
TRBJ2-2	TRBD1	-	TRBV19	CASSNLGQGAGGELFF	TGTGCCAGTAGTAACCTAGGACAGGGGGCGGGCGGGGAGCTGTTTTTT
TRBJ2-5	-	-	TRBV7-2	CASSSVYQETQYF	TGTGCCAGCAGCTCGGTATACCAAGAGACCCAGTACTTC
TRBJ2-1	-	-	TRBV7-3	CASSPQGSSYNEQFF	TGTGCCAGCAGCCCACAGGGAAGCTCCTACAATGAGCAGTTCTTC
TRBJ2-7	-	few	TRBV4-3	CASSQVVGQTYEQYF	TGCGCCAGCAGCCAAGTCGTAGGACAGACCTACGAGCAGTACTTC
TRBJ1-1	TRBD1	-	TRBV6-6	CASSYDRDTEAFF	TGTGCCAGCAGTTACGACAGGGACACTGAAGCTTTCTTT
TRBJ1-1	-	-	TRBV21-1	CASSKGGGQSTMNTEAFF	TGTGCCAGCAGCAAAGGAGGCGGACAGTCAACTATGAACACTGAAGCTTTCTTT
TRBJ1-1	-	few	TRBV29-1	CSVESEYTEAFF	TGCAGCGTTGAATCCGAGTACACTGAAGCTTTCTTT
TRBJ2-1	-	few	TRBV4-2	CASSQTTDNEQFF	TGTGCCAGCAGCCAAACGACGGACAATGAGCAGTTCTTC
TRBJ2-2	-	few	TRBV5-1	CASSLYGGRNTGELFF	TGCGCCAGCAGCTTGTATGGCGGTCGGAACACCGGGGAGCTGTTTTTT
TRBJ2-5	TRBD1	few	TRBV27	CASRGSGTGGETQYF	TGTGCCAGCAGGGGATCCGGGACAGGGGGAGAGACCCAGTACTTC
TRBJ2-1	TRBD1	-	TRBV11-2	CASSFRGSSYNEQFF	TGTGCCAGCAGCTTCAGGGGGAGCTCCTACAATGAGCAGTTCTTC
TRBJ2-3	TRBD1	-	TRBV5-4	CASSAPGTGSLTDTQYF	TGTGCCAGCAGCGCCCCAGGGACAGGCAGCCTCACAGATACGCAGTATTTT
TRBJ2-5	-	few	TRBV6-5	CATLSETQYF	TGTGCCACCCTTTCGGAGACCCAGTACTTC
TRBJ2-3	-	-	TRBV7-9	CASSPPTDTQYF	TGTGCCAGCAGCCCCCCAACAGATACGCAGTATTTT